One and the same sample provided the 20 T cell receptor beta chains below, sequenced in a study of spatial heterogeneity in lung cancer. TCRdb fed the 5' RACE reads into MiXCR, producing one record per CDR3 protein. In the table there are 35,000 to 40,000 distinct CDR3 sequences, about 7% of which are singletons. Time point denoted: sample taken at primary tumor resection. The material was PBMCs, obtained at surgery. Receptors originate from a female donor with early-stage non-small cell lung cancer.

Many counts were recorded for this clonotype. This chain connects TRBV5-1 to TRBJ1-4, with 7 positions matching TRBD1. This CDR3 has 16 amino acids. Germline V gives CDR1 SGHRS, CDR2 YFSETQ. The junction had 7 bases not matched to a gene; V was cut back by 5 bases and J by 0 bases. The CDR3 bases are TGCGCCAGCAGTTCGCGACAGGGAGCAACTAATGAAAAACTGTTTTTT. Translated, it gives CASSSRQGATNEKLFF.

This clonotype was found a few times. The chain uses TRBV29-1 and TRBJ2-3, with D perhaps TRBD1 or TRBD2 (5 bases each). Germline V gene lookup returns CDR1 SQVTM and CDR2 ANQGSEA. The CDR3 runs to 14 residues. Between the trimmed V and J ends, which lost 1 base and 3 bases, there was a span of 11 bases. CDR3 residues: CSVEGPGRTDTQYF. The CDR3 DNA sequence: TGCAGCGTTGAAGGCCCGGGGCGTACAGATACGCAGTATTTT.

There are many counts of this clonotype. V gene TRBV5-1 combines with J gene TRBJ1-1; D call uncertain. Germline CDR1 and CDR2: SGHRS and YFSETQ. There are 11 residues in the CDR3. The germline V and J ends were trimmed by 6 bases and 7 bases, with 10 bases remaining between them. The CDR3 is CASTEGLEAFF. CDR3 nucleotides: TGCGCCAGCACGGAGGGCCTTGAAGCTTTCTTT.

This clonotype was seen many times. V gene TRBV12-3 or TRBV12-4 combines with J gene TRBJ2-3, with 10 bases that match TRBD2. Trimming removed 6 bases from V and 14 bases from J; junction bases left unmatched: 8. This CDR3 comprises 12 residues. CDR3 sequence reads: CASSSLAGAPYF. DNA for the CDR3: TGTGCCAGCAGCTCCCTAGCGGGAGCGCCGTATTTT.

At least ten counts were recorded for this clonotype. The chain recombines TRBV2 with TRBJ2-1; 7 positions agree with TRBD2. The CDR3 has 15 residues. Germline V gene data show CDR1 as SNHLY and CDR2 as FYNNEI. Trimming at V came to 7 bases and at J to 3 bases, leaving 9 bases not matched to a gene. CDR3 in amino acids: CASTLRDYHYNEQFF. CDR3 DNA sequence: TGTGCCAGCACCCTCCGGGACTACCACTACAATGAGCAGTTCTTC.

This clonotype was counted ten times or more. The chain couples TRBV28 to TRBJ1-4; 7 bases map to TRBD1. Germline V gene lookup returns CDR1 MDHEN and CDR2 SYDVKM. V dropped 6 bases and J dropped 8; count of bases not matched to a gene: 6. The length of the CDR3 is 13 residues. The CDR3 nucleotides are TGTGCCAGCAGAAGACAGGGTTGGGAAAAACTGTTTTTT. Translation gives CASRRQGWEKLFF.

This clonotype was detected only a few times. V and J are TRBV20-1 and TRBJ2-7; TRBD2 is a possible D gene (7 bases). The CDR3 runs 16 residues. CDR1 is DFQATT, CDR2 SNEGSKA, per germline (reference sequence). V was clipped by 4 bases and J by 3 bases, with 22 bases between them. CDR3 sequence reads: CSATWGLAVPNYEQYF. For the CDR3, the DNA is TGCAGTGCTACGTGGGGGCTAGCGGTACCAAACTACGAGCAGTACTTC.

The chain recombines TRBV4-1 with TRBJ2-7; 7 bases align to TRBD2. The CDR3 sequence is 16 residues long. Germline lookup yields CDR1 MGHRA and CDR2 YSYEKL. V dropped 4 bases and J dropped 6; count of bases not matched to a gene: 15. The CDR3 DNA sequence: TGCGCCAGCAGCCCTTACTTAGCGGGTCGACGGGGCGAGCAGTACTTC. As protein: CASSPYLAGRRGEQYF.

This clonotype was observed at least ten times. The genes are TRBV23-1 and TRBJ2-1; D unclear. TRBV23-1 is designated an ORF whose function remains uncertain. Deletions cut 7 bases from V and 8 bases from J, with 12 bases between. CDR3 length equals 12 residues. The CDR3 nucleotides are TGCGCCAGCAACTGTGTGGGCGATGAGCAGTTCTTC. Its protein product is CASNCVGDEQFF.

Ten or more counts support this clonotype. The chain uses TRBV2 and TRBJ1-6; D might be TRBD1 (5 bases). V lost 4 bases and J 8 bases, leaving 12 bases between the germline ends. Germline lookup yields CDR1 SNHLY and CDR2 FYNNEI. This CDR3 has 14 residues. The CDR3 coding sequence is TGTGCCAGCAGTGTCCAGGGTGCGGATTCACCCCTCCACTTT. Its translation is CASSVQGADSPLHF.

In its sample, this clonotype was seen many times. The rearrangement uses TRBV18 and TRBJ2-1; 12 bases are a match to TRBD2. Per germline, CDR1 KGHSH and CDR2 LQKENI. V trimming: 3 bases; J trimming: 7 bases; junction bases outside the gene matches: 4. The CDR3 is made up of 15 amino acids. CDR3 region: CASSPTSGSDNEQFF. The CDR3 nucleotides are TGTGCCAGCTCACCGACTAGCGGGAGTGATAATGAGCAGTTCTTC. Full variable domain (missing parts from reference TRBV18 and TRBJ2-1): NAGVMQNPRHLVRRRGQEARLRCSPMKGHSHVYWYRQLPEEGLKFMVYLQKENIIDESGMPKERFSAEFPKEGPSILRIQQVVRGDSAAYFCASSPTSGSDNEQFFGPGTRLTVL.

This clonotype was found many times. The CDR3 spells CASSSRDFYEQYF. In nucleotides, the CDR3 is TGTGCCAGCAGTTCGCGGGACTTCTACGAGCAGTACTTC. The rearrangement joins TRBV28 to TRBJ2-7; D perhaps matches TRBD2 (6 bases). V was shortened by 4 bases and J by 3 bases, with 10 bases between the two germline ends. The length of the CDR3 is 13 residues. Germline loops: CDR1 MDHEN, CDR2 SYDVKM.

There are many counts of this clonotype. The rearrangement joins TRBV5-1 to TRBJ1-4; TRBD1 agrees at 9 bases. This CDR3 has 15 residues. J gave up 5 bases and V 4 bases, and 6 bases lay outside the gene matches. From germline, CDR1 is SGHRS and CDR2 YFSETQ. CDR3 bases: TGCGCCAGCAGCCGATCCGGGACAGGGAATGAAAAACTGTTTTTT. Translated: CASSRSGTGNEKLFF.

The chain carries TRBV20-1 and TRBJ2-2, with D possibly matching TRBD1 (6 bases). Trimming took off 6 bases at V and 1 base at J, with 12 bases between the two ends. In germline, CDR1 is DFQATT, CDR2 SNEGSKA (reference sequence). The CDR3 sequence is 14 residues long. CDR3 region: CSAALGGNTGELFF. CDR3 coding DNA: TGCAGTGCCGCCTTAGGGGGGAACACCGGGGAGCTGTTTTTT.

The sample holds many counts of this clonotype. The V gene is TRBV5-1, the J gene TRBJ2-7; 11 nucleotides agree with TRBD2. CDR1 and CDR2 from the germline V gene are SGHRS and YFSETQ. This CDR3 spans 15 amino acids. V shed 4 bases and J 3 bases; nucleotides not matched to a gene: 6. CDR3 in DNA: TGCGCCAGCAGCGTGACTAGCGGGAATAGCTACGAGCAGTACTTC. Translated: CASSVTSGNSYEQYF.

The sample holds many counts of this clonotype. V is TRBV5-1 and J is TRBJ2-7; 16 bases line up with TRBD2. Unmatched junction bases numbered 8, after V lost 4 bases and J lost 7 bases. Germline V lookup: CDR1 SGHRS, CDR2 YFSETQ. The CDR3 sequence is 16 residues long. The CDR3 coding sequence is TGCGCCAGCAGCCCGGGGACTAGCGGGAGGGCGGAAGAGCAGTACTTC. It is translated as CASSPGTSGRAEEQYF. The complete variable domain, with remaining parts taken from reference TRBV5-1 and TRBJ2-7, reads KAGVTQTPRYLIKTRGQQVTLSCSPISGHRSVSWYQQTPGQGLQFLFEYFSETQRNKGNFPGRFSGRQFSNSRSEMNVSTLELGDSALYLCASSPGTSGRAEEQYFGPGTRLTVT.

This clonotype was observed many times. The J gene is TRBJ2-7, the V gene TRBV4-2; 9 bases map to TRBD2. The CDR3 covers 16 residues. Trimming at V came to 2 bases and at J to 1 base, leaving 6 bases not matched to a gene. Germline CDR1 reads LGHNA; CDR2 reads YNFKEQ. The CDR3 nucleotides are TGTGCCAGCAGCCAATCCAGCGGGGGGACTTCCTACGAGCAGTACTTC. Amino acids: CASSQSSGGTSYEQYF.

This clonotype was counted at least ten times. The gene calls are TRBV7-9 and TRBJ2-1; 9 bases match TRBD2. CDR1 is SEHNR, CDR2 FQNEAQ, per germline (reference sequence). V dropped 4 bases and J dropped 8; count of bases not matched to a gene: 6. This CDR3 has 14 amino acids. CDR3 in DNA: TGTGCCAGCAGCTATACTAGCGGGCACTATGAGCAGTTCTTC. It is translated as CASSYTSGHYEQFF.

This clonotype was seen repeatedly, ten times or more. The genes are TRBV24-1 and TRBJ2-1, with TRBD2 identical over 13 bases. The CDR3 contains 17 residues. The J segment lost 7 bases and the V segment lost 4 bases, leaving 9 bases of the junction unmatched. Germline values: CDR1 KGHDR, CDR2 SFDVKD. The CDR3 DNA is TGTGCCACCAGTGAGTATGCCGGGACTAGCGGGATAAATGAGCAGTTCTTC. Amino acid sequence: CATSEYAGTSGINEQFF.

In this sample, this clonotype turned up many times. V is TRBV12-3 or TRBV12-4 and J is TRBJ2-3; D possibly matches TRBD1 or TRBD2 (6 bases each). CDR3 size: 16 residues. With 1 base removed from V and 3 bases from J, the gap between germline ends came to 14 bases. CDR3 in amino acids: CASSLGYGGPTDTQYF. The CDR3 nucleotides read TGTGCCAGCAGTTTAGGGTATGGGGGGCCTACAGATACGCAGTATTTT.